This T cell receptor (beta chain) appears in the sequencing data of a study of blood T cell repertoires in COVID-19. Using immunoSEQ multiplex PCR, the repertoire was profiled, and TCRdb retains in-frame clones only, with some absent. In the table there are about 100,000 clones, roughly nine tenths of which are singletons. Germline values: CDR1 KGHDR, CDR2 SFDVKD. CDR3 length: 13 amino acids. Trimming shortened V by 9 bases and J by 0 bases, and 10 bases separated the two germline ends. The source is a man aged 30-40 years in a cohort sampled during active COVID-19. Sequencing input: peripheral blood. The chain has TRBV24-1 and TRBJ1-1; possibly TRBD1 for D (5 bases). The CDR3 loop reads CATWDWMNTEAFF. As DNA, the CDR3 is TGTGCCACCTGGGACTGGATGAACACTGAAGCTTTCTTT.